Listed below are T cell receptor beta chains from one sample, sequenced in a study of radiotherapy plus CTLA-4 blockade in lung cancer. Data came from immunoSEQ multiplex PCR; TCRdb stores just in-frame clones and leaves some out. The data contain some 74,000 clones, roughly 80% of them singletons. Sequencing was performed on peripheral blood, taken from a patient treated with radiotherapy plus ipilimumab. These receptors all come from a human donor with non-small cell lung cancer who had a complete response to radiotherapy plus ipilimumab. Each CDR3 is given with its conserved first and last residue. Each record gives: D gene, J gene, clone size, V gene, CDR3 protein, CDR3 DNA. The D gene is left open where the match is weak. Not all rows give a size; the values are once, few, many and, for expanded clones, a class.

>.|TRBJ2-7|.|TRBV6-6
CASSHWPRDKVYEQYF
TGTGCCAGCAGCCACTGGCCCCGGGACAAAGTCTACGAGCAGTACTTC
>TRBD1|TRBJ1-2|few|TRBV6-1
CASIKGQGAYGYTF
TGTGCCAGCATTAAAGGACAGGGAGCCTATGGCTACACCTTC
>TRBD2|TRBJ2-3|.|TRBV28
CASSSAGLITDTQYF
TGTGCCAGCAGTTCAGCGGGACTAATCACAGATACGCAGTATTTT
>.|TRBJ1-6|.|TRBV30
CAWWTGVRNSPLHF
TGTGCCTGGTGGACGGGGGTTCGAAATTCACCCCTCCACTTT
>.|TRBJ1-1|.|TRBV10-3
CAISSRGVAFF
TGTGCCATCAGTTCCAGGGGCGTAGCTTTCTTT
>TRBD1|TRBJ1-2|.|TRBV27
CASSFRTGEGGYTF
TGTGCCAGCAGTTTCCGGACAGGGGAAGGTGGCTACACCTTC
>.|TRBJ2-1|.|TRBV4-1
CASSQGLSAYNEQFF
TGCGCCAGCAGCCAGGGACTGTCAGCCTACAATGAGCAGTTCTTC
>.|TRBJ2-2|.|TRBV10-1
CATSGGYTGELFF
TGCGCCACGTCAGGGGGGTACACCGGGGAGCTGTTTTTT
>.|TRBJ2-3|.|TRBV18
CASSPQGGNTQYF
TGTGCCAGCTCACCACAGGGGGGCAATACGCAGTATTTT
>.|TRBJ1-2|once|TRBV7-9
CASSPTGPNRDYGYTF
TGTGCCAGCAGCCCGACCGGACCTAATCGGGACTATGGCTACACCTTC
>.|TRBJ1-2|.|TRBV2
CASSESGGGYTF
TGTGCCAGCAGTGAGTCCGGGGGTGGCTACACCTTC
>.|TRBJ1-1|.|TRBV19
CASSNRMNTEAFF
TGTGCCAGTAGCAACAGAATGAACACTGAAGCTTTCTTT
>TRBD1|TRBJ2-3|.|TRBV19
CASSTRDRGFPDTQYF
TGTGCCAGTAGTACTCGGGACAGGGGGTTTCCAGATACGCAGTATTTT
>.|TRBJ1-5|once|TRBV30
CAWTLTGSNQPQHF
TGTGCCTGGACTCTGACGGGGAGCAATCAGCCCCAGCATTTT
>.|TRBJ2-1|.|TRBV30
CAWRQMGSYNEQFF
TGTGCCTGGAGACAGATGGGGTCCTACAATGAGCAGTTCTTC
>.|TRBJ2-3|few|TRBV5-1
CASSSGDESTDTQYF
TGCGCCAGCAGCTCCGGGGACGAAAGCACAGATACGCAGTATTTT
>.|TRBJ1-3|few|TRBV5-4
CASSSLTLGGSSGNTIYF
TGTGCCAGCAGCTCCCTTACGCTGGGAGGAAGCTCTGGAAACACCATATATTTT
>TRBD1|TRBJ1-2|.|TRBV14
CASSQAVDRAARTF
TGTGCCAGCAGCCAGGCTGTGGACAGGGCTGCCCGCACCTTC
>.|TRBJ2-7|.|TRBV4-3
CASSQVPGSSYEQYF
TGCGCCAGCAGCCAAGTTCCAGGGAGCTCCTACGAGCAGTACTTC
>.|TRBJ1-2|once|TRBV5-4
CASSLDRPNYGYTF
TGTGCCAGCAGCTTGGACAGACCTAACTATGGCTACACCTTC
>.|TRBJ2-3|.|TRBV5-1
CASSFGTLGDTQYF
TGCGCCAGCAGCTTTGGGACCCTCGGGGATACGCAGTATTTT
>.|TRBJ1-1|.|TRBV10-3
CAISYAMNTEAFF
TGTGCCATCAGTTACGCTATGAACACTGAAGCTTTCTTT
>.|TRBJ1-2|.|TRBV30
CAWSDQEGYTF
TGTGCCTGGAGCGACCAAGAGGGCTACACCTTC
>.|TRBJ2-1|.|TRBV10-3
CAINREVYNEQFF
TGTGCCATCAACAGGGAGGTCTACAATGAGCAGTTCTTC
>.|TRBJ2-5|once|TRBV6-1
CASSEPEGVPLYF
TGTGCCAGCAGTGAACCCGAGGGGGTTCCCTTGTACTTC
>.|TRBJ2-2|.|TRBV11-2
CASSAYGYQGTGELFF
TGTGCCAGCAGCGCCTATGGTTATCAGGGCACCGGGGAGCTGTTTTTT
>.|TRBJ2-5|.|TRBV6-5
CASSFTVYQETQYF
TGTGCCAGCAGCTTCACAGTGTACCAAGAGACCCAGTACTTC
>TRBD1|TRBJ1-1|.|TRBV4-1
CASSRRTGGINEAFF
TGCGCCAGCAGCCGCCGGACAGGGGGCATTAACGAAGCTTTCTTT
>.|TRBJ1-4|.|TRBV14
CASSAGAYNEKLFF
TGTGCCAGCAGCGCAGGGGCGTATAATGAAAAACTGTTTTTT
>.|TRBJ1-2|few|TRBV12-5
CASGFTGLDGYTF
TGTGCTAGTGGTTTCACAGGGCTGGATGGCTACACCTTC
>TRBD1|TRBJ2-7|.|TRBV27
CASRGQGTYEQYF
TGTGCCAGCCGCGGACAGGGGACCTACGAGCAGTACTTC
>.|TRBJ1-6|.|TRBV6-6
CASSYDSLLNSPLHF
TGTGCCAGCAGTTACGACAGCTTATTAAATTCACCCCTCCACTTT
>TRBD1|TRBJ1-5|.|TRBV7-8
CASSLGDRVNQPQHF
TGTGCCAGCAGCTTAGGGGACAGGGTAAATCAGCCCCAGCATTTT
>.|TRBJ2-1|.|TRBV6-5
CASSRTTYNEQFF
TGTGCCAGCAGTAGGACCACTTACAATGAGCAGTTCTTC
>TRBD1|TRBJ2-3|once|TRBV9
CASRETGDGVNTQYF
TGTGCCAGCAGAGAGACAGGGGATGGTGTGAATACGCAGTATTTT
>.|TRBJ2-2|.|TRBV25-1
CASSEWAANTGELFF
TGTGCCAGCAGTGAATGGGCAGCAAACACCGGGGAGCTGTTTTTT
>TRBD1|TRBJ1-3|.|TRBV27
CASSPTGGTGGNTIYF
TGTGCCAGCAGTCCGACAGGGGGAACGGGAGGAAACACCATATATTTT
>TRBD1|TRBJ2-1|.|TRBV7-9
CASSFGGGTGIYEQFF
TGTGCCAGCAGCTTTGGCGGAGGGACAGGGATTTATGAGCAGTTCTTC
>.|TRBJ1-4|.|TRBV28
CASSSSGQRNEKLFF
TGTGCCAGCAGCTCCTCGGGCCAGCGGAATGAAAAACTGTTTTTT
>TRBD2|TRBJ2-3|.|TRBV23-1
CASSLMERGGLTDTQYF
TGCGCCAGCAGTCTCATGGAGCGGGGGGGCCTAACAGATACGCAGTATTTT
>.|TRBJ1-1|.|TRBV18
CASSPSGLGGEAFF
TGTGCCAGCTCACCAAGCGGGCTAGGGGGTGAAGCTTTCTTT
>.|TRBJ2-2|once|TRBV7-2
CASSLRVGELFF
TGTGCCAGCAGCTTACGGGTGGGGGAGCTGTTTTTT
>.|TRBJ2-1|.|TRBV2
CASSEWAGARNEQFF
TGTGCCAGCAGTGAATGGGCAGGGGCCAGGAATGAGCAGTTCTTC
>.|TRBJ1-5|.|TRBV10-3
CAISEPGIDQPQHF
TGTGCCATCAGTGAACCGGGAATAGATCAGCCCCAGCATTTT
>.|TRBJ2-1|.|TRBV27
CAVANLGEEKFF
TGTGCCGTAGCAAACTTGGGGGAAGAGAAGTTCTTC
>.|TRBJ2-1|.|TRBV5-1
CASSLAELAHQGGEQFF
TGCGCCAGCAGCTTGGCCGAGCTAGCTCACCAAGGGGGTGAGCAGTTCTTC
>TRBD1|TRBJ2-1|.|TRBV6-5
CASSYSGTGGFEQFF
TGTGCCAGCAGTTACTCCGGGACAGGGGGCTTTGAGCAGTTCTTC
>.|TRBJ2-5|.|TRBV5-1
CASSLDSQETQYF
TGCGCCAGCAGCTTGGACAGTCAAGAGACCCAGTACTTC
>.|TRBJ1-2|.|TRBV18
CASSPGTDSYGYTF
TGTGCCAGCTCACCTGGCACCGATAGCTATGGCTACACCTTC
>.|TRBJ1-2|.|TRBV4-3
CASSQAQGIYGYTF
TGCGCCAGCAGCCAAGCACAAGGAATCTATGGCTACACCTTC
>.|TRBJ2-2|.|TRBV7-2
CASSTYTGELFF
TGTGCCAGCAGCACGTACACCGGGGAGCTGTTTTTT
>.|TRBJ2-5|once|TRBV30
CAWSVQKETQYF
TGTGCCTGGAGTGTACAGAAAGAGACCCAGTACTTC
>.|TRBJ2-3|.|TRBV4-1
CASNAGGVTDTQYF
TGCGCCAGCAACGCAGGGGGGGTAACGGATACGCAGTATTTT
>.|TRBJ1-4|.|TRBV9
CASSSVKGFGEKLFF
TGTGCCAGCAGCTCGGTAAAGGGGTTCGGTGAAAAACTGTTTTTT
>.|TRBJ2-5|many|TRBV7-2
CASSIAETQYF
TGTGCCAGCTCCATAGCAGAGACCCAGTACTTC
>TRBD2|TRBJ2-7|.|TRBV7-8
CCSGGPYEQYF
TGCTGTAGCGGGGGGCCCTACGAGCAGTACTTC
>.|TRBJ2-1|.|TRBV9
CASSVDADYNEQFF
TGTGCCAGCAGCGTAGATGCAGATTACAATGAGCAGTTCTTC
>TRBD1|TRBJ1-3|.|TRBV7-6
CASSLGTGGTGNTIYF
TGTGCCAGCAGCTTAGGGACAGGGGGCACGGGAAACACCATATATTTT